This TCR beta chain was identified during a study of T cell responses to AZD1222 COVID-19 vaccine. About the research overall: Pooling of second doses given at about 4 or about 12 weeks was done. Study-wide results and caveats: A mostly white British donor set with more females was recruited, and clonal diversity was possibly underestimated. Compared with day 0, the breadth and depth of the Spike-specific TCR repertoire rose significantly after two doses of AZD1222. Scientists sampled the repertoires only once the peak T cell response had passed.

Sequenced by immunoSEQ multiplex PCR; TCRdb stores in-frame clones only, minus some. The data contain 150,000 to 200,000 clones, 94% of them singletons. The CDR3 is made up of 15 amino acids. After removal of 3 bases from V and 1 base from J, the junction contained 6 bases not matched to a gene. CDR1 and CDR2 (germline): MGHRA, YSYEKL. Comment on this clone: Its antigen is not identified.

The material sequenced was peripheral blood, taken on day 0 of AZD1222 vaccination. This TCR was recovered from an adult in good health. The V call is TRBV4-1, the J call TRBJ2-7; TRBD1 agrees at 7 bases. The CDR3 DNA reads as TGCGCCAGCAGCCATACCGGGACAGCTTCCTACGAGCAGTACTTC. Translated: CASSHTGTASYEQYF.